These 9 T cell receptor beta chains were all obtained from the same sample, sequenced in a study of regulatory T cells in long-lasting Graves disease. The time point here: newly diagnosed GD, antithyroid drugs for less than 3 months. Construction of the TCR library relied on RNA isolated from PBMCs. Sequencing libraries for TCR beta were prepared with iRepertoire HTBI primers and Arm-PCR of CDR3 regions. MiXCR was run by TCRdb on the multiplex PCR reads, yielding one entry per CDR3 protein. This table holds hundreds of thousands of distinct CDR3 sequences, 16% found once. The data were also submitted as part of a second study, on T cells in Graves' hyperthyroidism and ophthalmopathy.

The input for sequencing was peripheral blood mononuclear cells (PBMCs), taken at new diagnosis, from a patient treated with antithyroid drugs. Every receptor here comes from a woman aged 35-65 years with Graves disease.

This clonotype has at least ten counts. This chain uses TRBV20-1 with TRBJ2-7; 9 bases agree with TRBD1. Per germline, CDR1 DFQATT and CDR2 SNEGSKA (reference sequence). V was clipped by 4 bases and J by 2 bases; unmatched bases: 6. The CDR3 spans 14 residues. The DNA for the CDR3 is TGCAGTGCTAAGGGACAGGGCTCCACCTACGAGCAGTACTTC. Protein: CSAKGQGSTYEQYF.

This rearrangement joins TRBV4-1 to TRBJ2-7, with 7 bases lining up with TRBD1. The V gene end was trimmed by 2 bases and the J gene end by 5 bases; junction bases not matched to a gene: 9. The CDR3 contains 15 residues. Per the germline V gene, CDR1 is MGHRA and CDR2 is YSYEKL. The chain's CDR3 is CASSQQGVQGDEQYF. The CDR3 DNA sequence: TGCGCCAGCAGCCAACAAGGGGTTCAGGGGGACGAGCAGTACTTC.

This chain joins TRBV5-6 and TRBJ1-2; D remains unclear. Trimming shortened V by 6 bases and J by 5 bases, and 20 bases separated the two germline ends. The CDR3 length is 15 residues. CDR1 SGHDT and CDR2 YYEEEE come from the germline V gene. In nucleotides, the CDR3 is TGTGCCAGCATCAACCGGGCCGCAAGGCCATATGGCTACACCTTC. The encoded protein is CASINRAARPYGYTF.

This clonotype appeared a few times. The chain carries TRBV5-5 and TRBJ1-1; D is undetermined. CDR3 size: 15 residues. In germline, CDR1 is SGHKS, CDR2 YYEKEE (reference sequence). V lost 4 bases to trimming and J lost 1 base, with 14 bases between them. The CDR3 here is CASSPGHVGNTEAFF. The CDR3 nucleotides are TGTGCCAGCAGCCCAGGTCACGTAGGGAACACTGAAGCTTTCTTT.

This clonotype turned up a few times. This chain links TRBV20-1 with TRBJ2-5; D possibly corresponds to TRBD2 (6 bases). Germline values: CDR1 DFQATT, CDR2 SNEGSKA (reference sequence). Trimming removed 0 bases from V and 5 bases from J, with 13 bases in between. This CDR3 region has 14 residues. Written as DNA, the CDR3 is TGCAGTGCTAGAGATAAGGGCGGGGCCGAGACCCAGTACTTC. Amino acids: CSARDKGGAETQYF.

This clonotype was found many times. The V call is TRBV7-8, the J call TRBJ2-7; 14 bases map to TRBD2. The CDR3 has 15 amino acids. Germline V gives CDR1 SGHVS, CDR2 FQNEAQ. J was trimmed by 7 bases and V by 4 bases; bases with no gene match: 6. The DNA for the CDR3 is TGTGCCAGCAGCTCTACGGGACTAGCGGGGGAAGAGCAGTACTTC. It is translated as CASSSTGLAGEEQYF.

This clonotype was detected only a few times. CDR3 in DNA: TGTGCCAGCAGCCCATCTAGCGGGGCTTTTGGCAAAAACATTCAGTACTTC. Its protein product is CASSPSSGAFGKNIQYF. This rearrangement joins TRBV3-1 to TRBJ2-4, with 9 bases aligning to TRBD2. V gave up 4 bases and J gave up 3 bases; unmatched junction bases: 10. The CDR3 is 17 amino acids. Germline V gene lookup returns CDR1 LGHDT and CDR2 YNNKEL (reference sequence).

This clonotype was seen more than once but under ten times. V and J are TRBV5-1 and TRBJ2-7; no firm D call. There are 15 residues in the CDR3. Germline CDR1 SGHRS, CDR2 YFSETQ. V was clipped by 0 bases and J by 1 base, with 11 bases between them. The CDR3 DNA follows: TGCGCCAGCAGCTTGGCCGGATTAGGATCCTACGAGCAGTACTTC. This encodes CASSLAGLGSYEQYF.

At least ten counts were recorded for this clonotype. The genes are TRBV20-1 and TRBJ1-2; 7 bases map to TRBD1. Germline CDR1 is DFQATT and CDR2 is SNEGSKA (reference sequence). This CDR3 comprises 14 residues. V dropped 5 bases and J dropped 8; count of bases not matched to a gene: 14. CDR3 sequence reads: CSARRGQLYEGYTF. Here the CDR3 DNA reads TGCAGTGCTCGTAGGGGACAGCTCTATGAGGGCTACACCTTC.